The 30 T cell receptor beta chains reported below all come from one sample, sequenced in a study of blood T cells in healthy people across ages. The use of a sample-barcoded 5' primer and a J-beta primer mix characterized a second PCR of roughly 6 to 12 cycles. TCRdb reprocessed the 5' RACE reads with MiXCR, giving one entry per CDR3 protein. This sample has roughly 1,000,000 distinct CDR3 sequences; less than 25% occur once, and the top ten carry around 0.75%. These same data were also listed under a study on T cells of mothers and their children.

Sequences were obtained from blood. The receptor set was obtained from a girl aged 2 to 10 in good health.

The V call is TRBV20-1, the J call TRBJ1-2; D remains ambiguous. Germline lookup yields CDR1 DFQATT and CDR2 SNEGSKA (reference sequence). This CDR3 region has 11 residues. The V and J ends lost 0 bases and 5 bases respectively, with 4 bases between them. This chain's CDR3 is CSAREGYGYTF. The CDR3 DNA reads TGCAGTGCTAGAGAGGGGTATGGCTACACCTTC.

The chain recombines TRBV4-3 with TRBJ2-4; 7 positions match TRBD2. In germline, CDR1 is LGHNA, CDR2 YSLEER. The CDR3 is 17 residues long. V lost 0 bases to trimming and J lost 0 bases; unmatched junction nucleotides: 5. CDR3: CASSQDTGGLAKNIQYF. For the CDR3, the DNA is TGCGCCAGCAGCCAAGACACCGGGGGGTTAGCCAAAAACATTCAGTACTTC.

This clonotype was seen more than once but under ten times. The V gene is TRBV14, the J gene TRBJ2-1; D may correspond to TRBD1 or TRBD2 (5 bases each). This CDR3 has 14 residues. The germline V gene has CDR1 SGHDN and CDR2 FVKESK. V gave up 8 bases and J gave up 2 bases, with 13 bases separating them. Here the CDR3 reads CASCRGLPYNEQFF. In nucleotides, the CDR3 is TGTGCCAGCTGCCGGGGCCTACCCTACAATGAGCAGTTCTTC.

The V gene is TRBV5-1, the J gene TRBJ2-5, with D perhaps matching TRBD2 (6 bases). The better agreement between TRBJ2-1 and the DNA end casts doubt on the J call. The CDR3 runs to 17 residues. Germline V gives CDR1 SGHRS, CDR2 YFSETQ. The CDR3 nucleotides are TGCGCCAGCATAGGCGGGTATTCCGGGACTCCCTACAATGAGCAGTTCTTC. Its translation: CASIGGYSGTPYNEQFF.

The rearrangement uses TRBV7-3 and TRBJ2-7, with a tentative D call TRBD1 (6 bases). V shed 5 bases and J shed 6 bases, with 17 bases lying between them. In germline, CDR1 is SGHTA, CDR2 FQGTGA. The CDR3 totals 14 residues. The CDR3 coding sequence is TGTGCCAGCAGCCCGGACAGTCTGGACGCCGAGCAGTACTTC. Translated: CASSPDSLDAEQYF.

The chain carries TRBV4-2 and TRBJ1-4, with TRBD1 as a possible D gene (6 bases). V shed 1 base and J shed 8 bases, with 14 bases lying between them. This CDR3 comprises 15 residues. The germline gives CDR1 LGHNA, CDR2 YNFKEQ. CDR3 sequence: CASSQGRSTGEKLFF. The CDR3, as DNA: TGTGCCAGCAGCCAAGGAAGGAGTACAGGGGAAAAACTGTTTTTT.

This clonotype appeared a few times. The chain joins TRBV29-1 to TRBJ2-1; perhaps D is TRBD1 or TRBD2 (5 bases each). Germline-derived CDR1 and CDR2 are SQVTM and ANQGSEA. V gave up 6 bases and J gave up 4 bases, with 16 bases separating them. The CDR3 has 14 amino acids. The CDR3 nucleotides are TGCAGCGTCCCTAGGACGGGACGTTACAATGAGCAGTTCTTC. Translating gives CSVPRTGRYNEQFF.

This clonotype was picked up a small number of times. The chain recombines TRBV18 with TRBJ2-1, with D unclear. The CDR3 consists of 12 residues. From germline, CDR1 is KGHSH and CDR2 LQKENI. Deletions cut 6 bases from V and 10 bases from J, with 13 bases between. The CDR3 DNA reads TGTGCCAGCTCCGAAGCCCGTCAGGAGCAGTTCTTC. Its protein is CASSEARQEQFF.

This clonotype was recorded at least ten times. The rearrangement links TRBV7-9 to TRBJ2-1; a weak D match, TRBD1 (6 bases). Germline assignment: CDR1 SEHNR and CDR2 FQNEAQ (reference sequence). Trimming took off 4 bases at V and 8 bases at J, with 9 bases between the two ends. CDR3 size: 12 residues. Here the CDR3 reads CASSWGRDEQFF. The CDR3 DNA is TGTGCCAGCAGCTGGGGGCGGGATGAGCAGTTCTTC.

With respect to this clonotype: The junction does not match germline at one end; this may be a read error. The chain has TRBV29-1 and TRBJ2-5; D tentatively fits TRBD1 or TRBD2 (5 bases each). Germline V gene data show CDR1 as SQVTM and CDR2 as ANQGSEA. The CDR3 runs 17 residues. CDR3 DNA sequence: TGTAGCGTTGAGGGGAGTCTAGTGGACGGCGTACAAGAGACCCAGTACTTC. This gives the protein CSVEGSLVDGVQETQYF.

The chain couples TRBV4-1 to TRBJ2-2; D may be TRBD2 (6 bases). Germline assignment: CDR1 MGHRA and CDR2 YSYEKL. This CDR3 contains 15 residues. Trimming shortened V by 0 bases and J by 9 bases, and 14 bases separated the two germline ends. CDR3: CASSQEGIADRELFF. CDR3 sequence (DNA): TGCGCCAGCAGCCAAGAAGGGATAGCGGACCGGGAGCTGTTTTTT.

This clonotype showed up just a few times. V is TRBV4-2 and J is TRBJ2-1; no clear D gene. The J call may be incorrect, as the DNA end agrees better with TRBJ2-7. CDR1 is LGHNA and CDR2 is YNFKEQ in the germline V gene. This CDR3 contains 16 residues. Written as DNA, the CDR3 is TGTGCCAGCAGCCAAGGCAACAGCAATCGCGTCTACGAGCAGTACTTC. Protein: CASSQGNSNRVYEQYF.

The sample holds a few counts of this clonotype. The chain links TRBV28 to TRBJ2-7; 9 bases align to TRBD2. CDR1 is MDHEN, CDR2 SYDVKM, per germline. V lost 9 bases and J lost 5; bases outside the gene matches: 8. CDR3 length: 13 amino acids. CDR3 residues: CARDPAGGHEQYF. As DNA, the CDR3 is TGTGCCAGGGACCCAGCGGGAGGCCACGAGCAGTACTTC.

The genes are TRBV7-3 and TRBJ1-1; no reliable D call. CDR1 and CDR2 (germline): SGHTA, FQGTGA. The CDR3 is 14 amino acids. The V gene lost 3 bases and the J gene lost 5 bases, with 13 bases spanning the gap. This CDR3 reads CASSFRGGVTEAFF. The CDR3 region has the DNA TGTGCCAGCAGCTTCCGTGGCGGGGTGACTGAAGCTTTCTTT.

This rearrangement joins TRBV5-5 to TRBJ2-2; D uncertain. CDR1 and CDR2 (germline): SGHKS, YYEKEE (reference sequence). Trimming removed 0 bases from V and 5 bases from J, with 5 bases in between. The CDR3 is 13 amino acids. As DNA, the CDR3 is TGTGCCAGCAGCTTGGGCAGGACCGGGGAGCTGTTTTTT. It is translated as CASSLGRTGELFF.

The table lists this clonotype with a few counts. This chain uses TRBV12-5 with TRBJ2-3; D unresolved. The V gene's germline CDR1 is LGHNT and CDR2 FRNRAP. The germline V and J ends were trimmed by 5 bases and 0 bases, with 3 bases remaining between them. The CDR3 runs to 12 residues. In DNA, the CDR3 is TGTGCTAGTGGTCCGAGCACAGATACGCAGTATTTT. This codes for CASGPSTDTQYF.

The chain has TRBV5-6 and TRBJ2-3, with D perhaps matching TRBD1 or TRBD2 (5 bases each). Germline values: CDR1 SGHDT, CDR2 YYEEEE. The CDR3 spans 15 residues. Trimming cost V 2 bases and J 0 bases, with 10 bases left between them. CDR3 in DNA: TGTGCCAGCAGCTTACGGGACCCCAGCACAGATACGCAGTATTTT. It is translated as CASSLRDPSTDTQYF.

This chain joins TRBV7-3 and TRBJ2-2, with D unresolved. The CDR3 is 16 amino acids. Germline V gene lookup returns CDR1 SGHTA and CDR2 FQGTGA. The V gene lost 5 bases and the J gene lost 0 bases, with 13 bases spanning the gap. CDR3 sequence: CASSLLDLANTGELFF. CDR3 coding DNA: TGTGCCAGCAGCCTGTTGGACCTCGCGAACACCGGGGAGCTGTTTTTT.

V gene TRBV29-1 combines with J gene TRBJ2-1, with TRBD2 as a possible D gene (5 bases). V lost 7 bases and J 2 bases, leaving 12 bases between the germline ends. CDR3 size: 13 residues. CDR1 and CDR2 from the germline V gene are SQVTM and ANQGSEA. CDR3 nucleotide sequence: TGCAGCGGTGGAGCTAGCCCCTACAATGAGCAGTTCTTC. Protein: CSGGASPYNEQFF.

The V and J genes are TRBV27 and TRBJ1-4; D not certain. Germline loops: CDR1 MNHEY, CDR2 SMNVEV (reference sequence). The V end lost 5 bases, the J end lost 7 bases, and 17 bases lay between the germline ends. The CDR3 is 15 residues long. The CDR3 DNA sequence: TGTGCCAGCAGTCCGTACATCTCGGCGGGTGAAAAACTGTTTTTT. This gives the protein CASSPYISAGEKLFF.

This CDR3 is CASSASGEASYEQYF. The CDR3 DNA reads TGTGCCAGCAGTGCTTCGGGCGAGGCTAGCTACGAGCAGTACTTC. The chain recombines TRBV9 with TRBJ2-7; D is uncertain. The CDR3 length is 15 residues. Trimming took off 5 bases at V and 3 bases at J, with 18 bases between the two ends. Germline V gives CDR1 SGDLS, CDR2 YYNGEE.

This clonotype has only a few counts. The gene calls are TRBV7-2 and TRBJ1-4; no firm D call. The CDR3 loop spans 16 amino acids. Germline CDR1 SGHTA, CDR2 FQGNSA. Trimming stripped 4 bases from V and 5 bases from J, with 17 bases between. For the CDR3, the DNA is TGTGCCAGCAGCTCAAATCCCCGAACGGTCAATGAAAAACTGTTTTTT. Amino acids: CASSSNPRTVNEKLFF.

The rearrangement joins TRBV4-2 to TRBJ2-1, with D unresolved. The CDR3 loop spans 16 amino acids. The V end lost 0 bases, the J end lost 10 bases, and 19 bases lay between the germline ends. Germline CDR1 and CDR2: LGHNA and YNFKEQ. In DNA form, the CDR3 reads TGTGCCAGCAGCCAAGAGGAAGGCGCAATTATCCTAGAGCAGTTCTTC. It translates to CASSQEEGAIILEQFF.

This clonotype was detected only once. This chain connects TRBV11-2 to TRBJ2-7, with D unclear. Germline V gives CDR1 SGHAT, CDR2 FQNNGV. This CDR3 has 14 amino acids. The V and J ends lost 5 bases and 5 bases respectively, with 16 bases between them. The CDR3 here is CASSRTGYYHEQYF. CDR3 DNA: TGTGCCAGCAGCCGGACGGGCTATTACCACGAGCAGTACTTC.

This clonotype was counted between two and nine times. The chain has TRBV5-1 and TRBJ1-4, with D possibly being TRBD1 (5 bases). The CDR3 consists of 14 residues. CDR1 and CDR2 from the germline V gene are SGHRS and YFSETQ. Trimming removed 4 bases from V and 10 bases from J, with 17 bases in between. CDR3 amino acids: CASSERDSEGKLFF. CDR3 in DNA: TGCGCCAGCAGCGAGCGGGACTCGGAGGGAAAACTGTTTTTT.

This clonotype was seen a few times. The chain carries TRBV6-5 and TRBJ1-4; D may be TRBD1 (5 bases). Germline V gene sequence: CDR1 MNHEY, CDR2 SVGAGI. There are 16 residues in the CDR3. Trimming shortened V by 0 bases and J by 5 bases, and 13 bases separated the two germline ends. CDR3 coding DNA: TGTGCCAGCAGTTACTCGACTCTTGCAGGGAATGAAAAACTGTTTTTT. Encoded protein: CASSYSTLAGNEKLFF.

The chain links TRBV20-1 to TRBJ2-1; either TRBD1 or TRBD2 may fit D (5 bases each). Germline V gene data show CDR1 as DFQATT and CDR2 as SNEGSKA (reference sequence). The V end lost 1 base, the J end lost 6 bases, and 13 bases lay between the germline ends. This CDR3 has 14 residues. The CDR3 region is CSARGGSLLNEQFF. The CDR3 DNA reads TGCAGTGCTAGAGGGGGGAGTCTGCTCAATGAGCAGTTCTTC.

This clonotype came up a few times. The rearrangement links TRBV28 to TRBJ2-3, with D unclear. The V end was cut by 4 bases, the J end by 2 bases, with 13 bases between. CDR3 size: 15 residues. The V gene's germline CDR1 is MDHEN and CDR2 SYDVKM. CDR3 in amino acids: CASSSDGYNTDTQYF. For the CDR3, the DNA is TGTGCCAGCAGTTCGGACGGCTACAACACAGATACGCAGTATTTT.

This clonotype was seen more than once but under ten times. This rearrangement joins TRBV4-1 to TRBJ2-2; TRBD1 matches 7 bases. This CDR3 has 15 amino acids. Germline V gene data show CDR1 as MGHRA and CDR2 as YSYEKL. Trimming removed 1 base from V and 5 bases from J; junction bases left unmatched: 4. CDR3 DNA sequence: TGCGCCAGCAGCCAAGTTACAGGGGTGACCGGGGAGCTGTTTTTT. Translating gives CASSQVTGVTGELFF.

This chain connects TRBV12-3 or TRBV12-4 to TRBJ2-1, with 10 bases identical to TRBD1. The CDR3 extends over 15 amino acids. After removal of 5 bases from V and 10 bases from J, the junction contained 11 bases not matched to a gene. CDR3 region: CASSVPRDRGIEQFF. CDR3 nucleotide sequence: TGTGCCAGCAGTGTACCACGGGACAGGGGAATAGAGCAGTTCTTC.